This TCR delta chain came from a study of TRDV2 sequences in healthy donors (dated by TCRdb to about 2020). Study-wide context: Some 20 single-cell-derived gamma9delta2 T cell clones spanning the full range of antitumor activity were TCR-sequenced and traced within the bulk repertoire. Overall study outcomes, separate from this receptor: Observed TCRdelta repertoires were highly focused, yet clonotype frequency did not correlate with antitumor functional potential of the respective clone. Several highly reactive clones had TCRdelta clonotypes that appeared rare, since those clonotypes could not be detected in the bulk sequencing data from the donors of those clones.

This clone occurred a few times. What antigen it recognizes has not been identified. Nothing much larger sits one base from this clone, and base qualities are not available. Bulk sequencing of complete TCR delta chain (Vdelta2) repertoires was performed to track the frequency of functionally characterized gamma9delta2 T cell clones. The Dutch blood bank supplied purchased peripheral blood from anonymous healthy donors. The gamma9delta2 T cells examined in the study came from the peripheral blood of healthy donors. Receptor amplification or capture employed PCR. Sequenced on an Illumina MiSeq. Under the source paper's analysis protocol: Clonotypes represented by only a single read were excluded when reporting TRDV repertoire clonotype frequencies. After TCRdb called clones again from the public reads with CATT, rows with identical DNA were merged. TCRdb's processing, not the authors' own work, is the source of the V and J calls. A total of over 2,000 delta-chain clones appear in this sample, more than 60% of them only once. In total, the top ten clones hold 14% of the sample.

V is shortened by 4 bases, J by 0 bases, and the region joining them spans 11 bases. The CDR3 numbers 14 residues from cysteine through phenylalanine. Of all the DNA, just the CDR3 is kept, 42 bases in frame from base 1. CDR1 and CDR2, looked up from the germline V gene, are GEAIGNYY and EKD. Sequencing was carried out using Vd2+ gamma-delta T cells from blood. Sample cell subset or site, as interpreted from the label and publication: TCR Vdelta2-expressing (gamma9delta2) T cells. The sequence came from a human donor in good health. The chain employs TRDV2 and TRDJ1, with a weak D call of TRDD3 (6 bases match). The nucleotides read TGTGCCTGTGATCGGCTGGGGAACACCGATAAACTCATCTTT. Translated, this gives CACDRLGNTDKLIF.